The present entry profiles one TCR beta chain with its context. This clonotype has more than one count but fewer than ten. What this receptor recognizes is not known. Base qualities are not recorded, but no much larger clone differs from it by a single base. The data are from a study of regulatory T cells in long-lasting Graves disease (dated by TCRdb to 2020 to 2023). Regarding the study in general: Antithyroid drugs had been taken for less than 3 months by newly diagnosed Graves' disease patients. Patients with persistent Graves' disease were compared with patients with newly diagnosed Graves' disease using TCR sequencing and RNA sequencing of peripheral blood. The study took place in China and was registered as a clinical trial. A total of roughly 35 samples were covered by TCR sequencing, comprising roughly 13 persistent and around 20 newly diagnosed Graves' disease patients.

General study outcomes and caveats: Because the primary lesion, thyroid tissue, could not be accessed, the study looked at peripheral blood alone. Compared with newly diagnosed patients, persistent Graves' disease patients had lower TCR Shannon entropy and fewer highly expanded clones, which suggests clonal expansion. The small sample size was acknowledged by the authors as a limitation that may reduce accuracy. Sequencing and analysis were restricted to the TCR beta chain. A larger number of public clonotypes was shared among persistent patients (fewer than 3,000) than among newly diagnosed patients (around 970).

The sample's time point label, decoded: newly diagnosed GD, antithyroid drugs for less than 3 months. For both TCR sequencing and RNA sequencing, RNA was extracted from PBMCs in TRIzol. The diagnosis of Graves' disease was made according to American Thyroid Association guidelines. The patients came from an endocrinology department in Xi'an, China. Each patient gave about 8.1 milliliters of peripheral blood, collected in an EDTA anticoagulant tube. Ficoll Paque Plus density gradient separation was used to isolate PBMCs, and no further T cell sorting was done. An Agilent 2100 Bioanalyzer and agarose gel were used to check RNA quality, and a NanoDrop 2000 was used to measure RNA concentration. The library was built by means of multiplex PCR. The instrument was an Illumina HiSeq 4000. CDR3 regions were amplified by Arm-PCR with iRepertoire HTBI primers to construct TCR beta libraries. Before sequencing, the PCR products went through gel purification. The authors' pipeline ran thus. Across samples, 60 to 80 TRBV and over 11 TRBJ segments were identified and used for gene usage analysis of CDR3 amino acid clonotypes. Filtered high-quality paired reads were merged into contigs using COPE and FqMerger. BLAST was used to align contigs to IMGT TRBV, TRBD and TRBJ reference genes, with CDR3 defined following IMGT. Any clonotype with a frequency above 0.1% was counted as a highly expanded clone. Repertoire diversity was measured by Shannon entropy, and V-J evenness by the Gini coefficient. Clonotypes shared by more than one individual were considered public. TCRdb reworked the public reads: Q25 trimming with fastp, MiXCR clone assembly, productive beta chains retained. When rows share a CDR3 protein, they turn into one entry using the most common DNA and genes. The V and J calls and clone size come from TCRdb's table, not from the authors' own analysis. Counted in this sample were about 350,000 distinct CDR3 sequences; about 17% of them appeared once. The ten largest clones capture around 21% of the sample.

These records were also assigned to another study, of T cells in Graves' hyperthyroidism and ophthalmopathy. Looking at the second paper: Graves' hyperthyroidism was defined as stable when no progression to ophthalmopathy occurred over 18 months of follow-up. Hyperthyroidism patients were aged 18 to 65 years and newly diagnosed, with disease duration of less than 2 months. Patients with uncontrolled infections, other autoimmune diseases, pregnancy or lactation were excluded. Diagnoses were based on clinical symptoms, serum thyroxine and TRAb, thyroid ultrasound and orbital computed tomography. The TCR CDR3 was subjected to a first round of RT-PCR using the HTBI primer set and the Qiagen OneStep RT-PCR kit. Blood samples also contained most of the expanded thyroid clonotypes (frequency above 0.001), which suggests that blood repertoires may reflect thyroid immune responses. In cross-validation, a model built on a 13 V-J signature told ophthalmopathy apart from stable hyperthyroidism with less than 90% sensitivity and approximately 81% specificity, and in testing the same model reached 80%/75%. In validation, the model predicted progression to ophthalmopathy a median of around 6.5 months before onset, with about 70% sensitivity and almost 75% specificity. TCR V-J signatures able to tell the groups apart were searched for in a discovery cohort of 90 to 100 patients, of whom over 40 had Graves' ophthalmopathy and 57 had stable Graves' hyperthyroidism. An independent validation cohort of about 19 hyperthyroidism patients and 17 patients who later progressed to ophthalmopathy tested prospective prediction of ophthalmopathy. The 100 discovery patients were randomly split 7:3 into training and test sets. The study also compared thyroid tissue and blood T-cell repertoires from a handful of Graves' hyperthyroidism patients. Once sampling was done, hyperthyroidism patients were given methimazole at a starting dose of 30 mg daily, whereas ophthalmopathy patients were given high-dose intravenous methylprednisolone. Libraries were constructed in a second round of multiplex PCR, after which size selection and purification were performed. Sequencing of the libraries was done on an Illumina HiSeq2000 using paired-end 100 bp reads. SOAPnuke was used to process the raw data, removing reads that contained adapters or uncalled bases, had a mean Phred below 15, or lacked an exact match to the constant primer or identifier. High-quality paired reads were merged using COPE v1.2.5, and each unique nucleotide sequence was defined as a clonotype. MiTCR v1.1 was used to align clonotypes to the IMGT TRBV, TRBD and TRBJ reference segments. Only V-J combinations with frequency above 0.0001, covering about 99% of repertoires, were analysed. A TCS score was defined as the ratio between F50 (clonal expansion) and ExV (chaos), using BLOSUM62-based TCRdist between CDR3 peptides within each V-J. Welch's t-statistics and random forest reduced around 520 V-J features to 13, which were used in a naive Bayes classifier (R e1071). No statistical method was used to fix the sample size in advance, and group allocation was not hidden from the investigators. The paper describes TCR Vbeta CDR3 sequencing of 120 to 150 peripheral blood samples, made up of 43 ophthalmopathy patients, 70 to 80 hyperthyroidism patients and roughly 17 progressor patients.

The starting material was peripheral blood mononuclear cells (PBMCs), obtained at new diagnosis, from a patient treated with antithyroid drugs. This clonotype was sampled from a young woman with Graves disease. Donor details come from another sample of the same person, matched by shared clones.

The DNA sequence is as follows: TGTGCCAGCACCCGACAGGAGTACAATGAGCAGTTCTTC. The translation is CASTRQEYNEQFF. The chain links TRBV6-2 or TRBV6-3 with TRBJ2-1, and possibly TRBD1, on 6 matching bases. The CDR3 runs 13 amino acids, cysteine and phenylalanine included. Only CDR3 DNA remains: 39 bases, in frame from the first base. Trimming costs V 7 bases and J 4 bases, and their ends lie 11 bases apart. CDR1 and CDR2, per the germline V gene, are MNHEY and SVGEGT.